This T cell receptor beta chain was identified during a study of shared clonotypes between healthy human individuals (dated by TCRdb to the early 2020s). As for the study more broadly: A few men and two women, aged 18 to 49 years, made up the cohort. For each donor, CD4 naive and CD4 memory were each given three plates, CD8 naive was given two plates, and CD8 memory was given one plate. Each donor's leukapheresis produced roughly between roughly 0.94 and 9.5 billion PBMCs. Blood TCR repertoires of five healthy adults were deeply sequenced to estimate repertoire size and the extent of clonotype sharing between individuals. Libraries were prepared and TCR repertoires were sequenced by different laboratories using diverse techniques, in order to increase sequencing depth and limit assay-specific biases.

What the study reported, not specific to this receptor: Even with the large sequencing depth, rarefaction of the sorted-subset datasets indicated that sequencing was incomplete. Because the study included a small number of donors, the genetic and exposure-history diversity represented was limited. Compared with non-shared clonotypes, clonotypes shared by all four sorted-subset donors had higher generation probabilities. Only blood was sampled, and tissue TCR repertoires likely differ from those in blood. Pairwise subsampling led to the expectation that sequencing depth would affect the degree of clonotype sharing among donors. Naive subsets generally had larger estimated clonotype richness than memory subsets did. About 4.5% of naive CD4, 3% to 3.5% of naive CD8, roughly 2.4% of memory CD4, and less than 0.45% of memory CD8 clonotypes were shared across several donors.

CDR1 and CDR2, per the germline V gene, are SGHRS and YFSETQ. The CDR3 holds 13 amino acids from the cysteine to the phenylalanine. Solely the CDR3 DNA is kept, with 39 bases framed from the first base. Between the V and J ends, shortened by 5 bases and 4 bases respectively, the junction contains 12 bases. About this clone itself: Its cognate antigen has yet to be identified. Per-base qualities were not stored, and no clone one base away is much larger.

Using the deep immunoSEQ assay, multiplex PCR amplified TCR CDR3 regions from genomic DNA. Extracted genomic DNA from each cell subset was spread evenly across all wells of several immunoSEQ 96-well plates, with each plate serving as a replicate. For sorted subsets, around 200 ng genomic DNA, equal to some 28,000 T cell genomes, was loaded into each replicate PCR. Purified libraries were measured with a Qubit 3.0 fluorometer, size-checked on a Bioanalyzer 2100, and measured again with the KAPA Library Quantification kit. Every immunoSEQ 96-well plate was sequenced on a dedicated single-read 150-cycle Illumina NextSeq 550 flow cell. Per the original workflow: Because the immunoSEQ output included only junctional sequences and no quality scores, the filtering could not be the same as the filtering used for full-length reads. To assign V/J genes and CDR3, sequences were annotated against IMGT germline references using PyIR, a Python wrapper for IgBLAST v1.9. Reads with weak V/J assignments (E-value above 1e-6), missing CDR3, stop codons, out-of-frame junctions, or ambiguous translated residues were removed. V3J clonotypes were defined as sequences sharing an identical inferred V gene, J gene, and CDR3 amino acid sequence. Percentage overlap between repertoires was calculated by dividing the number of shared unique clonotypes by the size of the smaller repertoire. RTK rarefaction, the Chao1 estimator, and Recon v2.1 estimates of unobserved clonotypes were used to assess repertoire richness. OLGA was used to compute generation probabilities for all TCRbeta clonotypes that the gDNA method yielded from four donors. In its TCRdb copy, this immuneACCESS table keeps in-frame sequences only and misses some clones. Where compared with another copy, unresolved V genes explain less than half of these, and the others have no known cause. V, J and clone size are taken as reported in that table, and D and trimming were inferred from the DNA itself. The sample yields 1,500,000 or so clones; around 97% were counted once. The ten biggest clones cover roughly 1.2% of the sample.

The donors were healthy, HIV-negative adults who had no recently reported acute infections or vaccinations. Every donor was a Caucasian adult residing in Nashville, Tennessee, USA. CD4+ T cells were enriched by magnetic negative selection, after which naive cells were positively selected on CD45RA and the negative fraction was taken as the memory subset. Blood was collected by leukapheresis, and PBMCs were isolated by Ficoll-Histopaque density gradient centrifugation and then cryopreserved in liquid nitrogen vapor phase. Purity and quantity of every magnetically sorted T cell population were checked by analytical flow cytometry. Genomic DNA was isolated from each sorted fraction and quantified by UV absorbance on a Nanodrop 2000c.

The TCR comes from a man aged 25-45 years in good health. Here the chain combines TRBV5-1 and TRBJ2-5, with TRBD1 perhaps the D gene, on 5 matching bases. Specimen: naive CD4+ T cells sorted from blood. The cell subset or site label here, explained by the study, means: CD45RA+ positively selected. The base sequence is TGCGCCAGCAGATCAGGGATAGGAGAGACCCAGTACTTC. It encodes CASRSGIGETQYF. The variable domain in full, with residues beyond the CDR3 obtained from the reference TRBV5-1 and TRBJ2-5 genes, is KAGVTQTPRYLIKTRGQQVTLSCSPISGHRSVSWYQQTPGQGLQFLFEYFSETQRNKGNFPGRFSGRQFSNSRSEMNVSTLELGDSALYLCASRSGIGETQYFGPGTRLLVL.